The sequence of this TCR beta chain was determined in a study of cytomegalovirus exposure and HLA in healthy donors. CDR1 is MGHDK, CDR2 SYGVNS, per germline. This CDR3 is built from 14 residues. Trimming removed 7 bases from V and 1 base from J; junction bases left unmatched: 4. With regard to this clone: The antigen remains unidentified.

Researchers ran the PCR with 60 Vbeta and 13 Jbeta primers. Method: immunoSEQ multiplex PCR; TCRdb's copy keeps in-frame clones and lacks some. The sample contains 170,000 or so clones, 80% to 85% of which appear only once. General study results and limits: Per a later analysis, about 17,000 TCR beta sequences showed association with HLA alleles at 0.05 false discovery rate.

The material sequenced was PBMCs. The genes are TRBV25-1 and TRBJ2-1; 7 bases align to TRBD2. This TCR came from a boy between 2 and 15 years old in good health and CMV-seronegative. The DNA of the CDR3 is TGTGCCAGCAAGGGGAGGGGATCCTACAATGAGCAGTTCTTC. This codes for CASKGRGSYNEQFF. The full variable domain, completed using reference TRBV25-1 and TRBJ2-1, is EADIYQTPRYLVIGTGKKITLECSQTMGHDKMYWYQQDPGMELHLIHYSYGVNSTEKGDLSSESTVSRIRTEHFPLTLESARPSHTSQYLCASKGRGSYNEQFFGPGTRLTVL.